This T cell receptor (beta chain) comes out of a study of shared clonotypes between healthy human individuals. Regarding the study as a whole: Among donors, sharing of clonotypes was expected to be affected by sequencing depth.

The ends lost 5 bases at V and 2 bases at J; junction bases unmatched: 2. This CDR3 region has 13 residues. Germline assignment: CDR1 SNHLY and CDR2 FYNNEI. This table comes from immunoSEQ multiplex PCR, and its TCRdb copy is limited to in-frame clones, with some not included. Counted here are fewer than 2.5 million clones, 90% to 95% occurring once; the ten biggest clones make up about 0.38%. As concerns this clone: The antigen remains unidentified.

V and J are TRBV2 and TRBJ2-7; 8 nucleotides line up with TRBD1. The sequence came from a man younger than 30 in good health. Some clones in this sample may be carry-over from other donors' samples. The sequencing input was naive CD4+ T cells from PBMCs. Subset indicated: CD45RA+ positively selected. CDR3 loop: CASSLDRAYEQYF. CDR3 nucleotide sequence: TGTGCCAGCAGTTTGGACAGGGCCTACGAGCAGTACTTC.